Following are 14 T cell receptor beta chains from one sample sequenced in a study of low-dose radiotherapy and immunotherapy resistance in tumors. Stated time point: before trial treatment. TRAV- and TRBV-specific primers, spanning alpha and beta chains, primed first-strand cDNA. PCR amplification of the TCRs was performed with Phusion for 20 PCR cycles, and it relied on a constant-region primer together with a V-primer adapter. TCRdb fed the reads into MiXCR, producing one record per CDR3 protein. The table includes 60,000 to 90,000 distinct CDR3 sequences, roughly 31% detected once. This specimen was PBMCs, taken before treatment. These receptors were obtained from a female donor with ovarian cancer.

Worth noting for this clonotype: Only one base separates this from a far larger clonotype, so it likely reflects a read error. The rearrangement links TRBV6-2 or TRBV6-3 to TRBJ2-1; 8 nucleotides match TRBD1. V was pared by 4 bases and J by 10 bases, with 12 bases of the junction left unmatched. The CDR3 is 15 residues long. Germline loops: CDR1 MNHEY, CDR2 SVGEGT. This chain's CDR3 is CASSLDRAATYEQFF. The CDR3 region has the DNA TGTGCCAGCAGTTTGGACAGGGCCGCCACCTACGAGCAGTTCTTC.

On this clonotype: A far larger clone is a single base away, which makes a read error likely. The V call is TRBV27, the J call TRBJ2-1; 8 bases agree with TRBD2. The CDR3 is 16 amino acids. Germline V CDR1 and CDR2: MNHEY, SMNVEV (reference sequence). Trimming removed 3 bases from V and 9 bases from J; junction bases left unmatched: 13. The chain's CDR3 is CASSFSGLVVRGEQFF. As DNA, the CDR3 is TGTGCCAGCAGTTTTTCGGGACTAGTGGTCAGGGGTGAGCAGTTCTTC.

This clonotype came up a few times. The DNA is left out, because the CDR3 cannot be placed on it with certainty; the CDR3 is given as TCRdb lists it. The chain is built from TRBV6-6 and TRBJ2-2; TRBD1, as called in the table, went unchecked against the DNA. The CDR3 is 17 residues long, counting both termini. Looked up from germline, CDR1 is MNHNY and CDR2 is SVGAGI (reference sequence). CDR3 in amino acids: CASSHPGSANTGELFFF.

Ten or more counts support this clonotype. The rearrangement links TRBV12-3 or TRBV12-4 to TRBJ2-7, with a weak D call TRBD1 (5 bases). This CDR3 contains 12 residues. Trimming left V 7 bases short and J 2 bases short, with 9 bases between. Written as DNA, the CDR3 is TGTGCCAGCACAACAGGAGCCTACGAGCAGTACTTC. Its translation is CASTTGAYEQYF.

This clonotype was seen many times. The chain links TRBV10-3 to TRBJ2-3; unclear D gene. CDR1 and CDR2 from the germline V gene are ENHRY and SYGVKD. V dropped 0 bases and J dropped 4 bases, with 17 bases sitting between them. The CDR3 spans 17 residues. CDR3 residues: CAISESLGGQLSDTQYF. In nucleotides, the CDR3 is TGTGCCATCAGTGAGTCCCTAGGTGGGCAGTTATCAGATACGCAGTATTTT.

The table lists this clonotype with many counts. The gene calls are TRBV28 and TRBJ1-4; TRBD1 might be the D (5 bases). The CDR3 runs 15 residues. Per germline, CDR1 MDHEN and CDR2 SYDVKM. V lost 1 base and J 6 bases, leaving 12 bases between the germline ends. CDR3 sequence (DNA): TGTGCCAGCAGTTTATTGACGGGGGGAGATGAAAAACTGTTTTTT. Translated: CASSLLTGGDEKLFF.

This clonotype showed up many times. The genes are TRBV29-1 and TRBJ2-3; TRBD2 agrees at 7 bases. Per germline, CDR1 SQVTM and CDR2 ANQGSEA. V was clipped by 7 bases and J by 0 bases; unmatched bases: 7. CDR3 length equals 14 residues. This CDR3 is CSGDGGGSTDTQYF. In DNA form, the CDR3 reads TGCAGCGGAGATGGCGGGGGTAGCACAGATACGCAGTATTTT.

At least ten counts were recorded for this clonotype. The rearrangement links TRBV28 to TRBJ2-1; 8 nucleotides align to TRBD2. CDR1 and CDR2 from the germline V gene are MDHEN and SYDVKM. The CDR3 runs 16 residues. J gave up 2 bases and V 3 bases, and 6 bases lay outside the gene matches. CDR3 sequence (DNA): TGTGCCAGCAGTTTTCGGTCCGGGGGGGCCTACAATGAGCAGTTCTTC. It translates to CASSFRSGGAYNEQFF.

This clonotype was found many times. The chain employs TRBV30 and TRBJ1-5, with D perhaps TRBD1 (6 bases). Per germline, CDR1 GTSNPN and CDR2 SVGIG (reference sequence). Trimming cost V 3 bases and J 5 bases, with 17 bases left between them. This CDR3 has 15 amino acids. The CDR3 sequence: CAWSQGPTQDQPQHF. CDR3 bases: TGTGCCTGGAGCCAGGGGCCGACGCAGGATCAGCCCCAGCATTTT.

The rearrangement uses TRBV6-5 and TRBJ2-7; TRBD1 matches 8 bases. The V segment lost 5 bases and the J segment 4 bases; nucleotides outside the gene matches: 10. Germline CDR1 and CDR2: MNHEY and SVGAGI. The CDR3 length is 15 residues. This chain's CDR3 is CASSNPGTGSYEQYF. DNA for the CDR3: TGTGCCAGCAGTAATCCCGGGACAGGTTCGTACGAGCAGTACTTC.

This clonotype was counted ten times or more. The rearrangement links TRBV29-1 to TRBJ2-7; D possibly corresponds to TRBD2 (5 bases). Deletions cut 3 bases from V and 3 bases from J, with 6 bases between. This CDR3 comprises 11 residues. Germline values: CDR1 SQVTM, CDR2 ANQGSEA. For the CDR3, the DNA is TGCAGCGTTGATGAGGGCTACGAGCAGTACTTC. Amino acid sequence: CSVDEGYEQYF.

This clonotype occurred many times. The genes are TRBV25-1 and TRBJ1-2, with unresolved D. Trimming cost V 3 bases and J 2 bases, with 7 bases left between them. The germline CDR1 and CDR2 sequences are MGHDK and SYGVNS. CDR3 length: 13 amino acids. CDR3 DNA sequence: TGTGCCAGCAGTGAGACCATGAACTATGGCTACACCTTC. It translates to CASSETMNYGYTF.

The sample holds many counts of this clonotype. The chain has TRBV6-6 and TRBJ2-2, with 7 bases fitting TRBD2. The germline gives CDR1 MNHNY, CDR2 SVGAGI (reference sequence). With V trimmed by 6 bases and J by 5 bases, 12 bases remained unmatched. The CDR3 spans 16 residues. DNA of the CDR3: TGTGCCAGCAGCCCTTCTTTGTCGGGAGGAACCGGGGAGCTGTTTTTT. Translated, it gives CASSPSLSGGTGELFF.

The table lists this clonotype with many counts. The CDR3 here is CASSLAGGVTYEQYF. CDR3 DNA sequence: TGTGCCAGCAGCTTAGCGGGAGGGGTAACCTACGAGCAGTACTTC. The chain links TRBV7-9 to TRBJ2-7, with 7 bases lining up with TRBD2. CDR1 is SEHNR, CDR2 FQNEAQ, per germline (reference sequence). V gave up 0 bases and J gave up 2 bases; unmatched junction bases: 4. This CDR3 is 15 amino acids long.